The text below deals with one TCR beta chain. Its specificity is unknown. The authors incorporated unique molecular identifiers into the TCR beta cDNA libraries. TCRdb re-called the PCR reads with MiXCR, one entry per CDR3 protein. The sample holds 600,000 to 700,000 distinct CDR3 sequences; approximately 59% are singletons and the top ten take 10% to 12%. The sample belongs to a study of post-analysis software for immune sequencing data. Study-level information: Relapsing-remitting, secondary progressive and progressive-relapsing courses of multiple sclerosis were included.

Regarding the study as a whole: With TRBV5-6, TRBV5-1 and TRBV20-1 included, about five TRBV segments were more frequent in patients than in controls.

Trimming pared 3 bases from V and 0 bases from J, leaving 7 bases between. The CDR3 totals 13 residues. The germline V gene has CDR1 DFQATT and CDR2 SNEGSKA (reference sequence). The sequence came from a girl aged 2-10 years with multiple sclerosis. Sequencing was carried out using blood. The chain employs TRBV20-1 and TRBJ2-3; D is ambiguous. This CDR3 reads CSARDRSTDTQYF. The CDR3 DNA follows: TGCAGTGCTAGGGACCGTAGCACAGATACGCAGTATTTT.